The 11 T cell receptor beta chains presented below share a single source sample, sequenced in a study of cytomegalovirus exposure and HLA in healthy donors. PCR was performed using 60 Vbeta and 13 Jbeta primers. Libraries were prepared by immunoSEQ multiplex PCR; TCRdb keeps only in-frame clonotypes and omits some of them. The table records about 200,000 clones, 85% of them present only once. Sequencing was performed on PBMCs. The receptors come from a woman aged 50 to 60 in good health and CMV-seronegative.

The rearrangement uses TRBV10-3 and TRBJ2-5, with a tentative D call TRBD1 (5 bases). The CDR3 length is 15 residues. V was pared by 3 bases and J by 3 bases, with 14 bases between. The V gene's germline CDR1 is ENHRY and CDR2 SYGVKD. CDR3 coding DNA: TGTGCCATCAGTGATCCCGGCAGGGTAAAAGAGACCCAGTACTTC. It is translated as CAISDPGRVKETQYF.

This clone is a singleton in its sample. CDR3 coding DNA: TGTGCCAGTCTCTCTAGCGGGAGCTCCTACAATGAGCAGTTCTTC. Translating it yields CASLSSGSSYNEQFF. This rearrangement joins TRBV19 to TRBJ2-1; 10 bases align to TRBD2. The CDR3 spans 15 residues. Germline V CDR1 and CDR2: LNHDA, SQIVND (reference sequence). Losses at the gene ends were 8 bases for V and 0 bases for J; bases not matched to a gene: 4.

This chain's CDR3 is CASSPDRLQETQYF. CDR3 in DNA: TGTGCCAGCAGTCCGGACAGGCTCCAAGAGACCCAGTACTTC. This chain joins TRBV28 and TRBJ2-5, with TRBD1 matching 7 bases. The CDR3 length is 14 residues. The J segment lost 1 base and the V segment lost 5 bases, leaving 4 bases of the junction unmatched. In germline, CDR1 is MDHEN, CDR2 SYDVKM.

This clone came up once. The chain uses TRBV27 and TRBJ2-1; 9 nucleotides match TRBD1. CDR1 is MNHEY, CDR2 SMNVEV, per germline (reference sequence). This CDR3 spans 15 amino acids. With 1 base clipped from V and 2 bases from J, the junction kept 0 bases outside the gene matches. CDR3 sequence reads: CASSLWTGAYNEQFF. The CDR3 coding sequence is TGTGCCAGCAGTTTATGGACAGGGGCCTACAATGAGCAGTTCTTC.

This CDR3 is CASSKARLRGWEAFF. CDR3 DNA sequence: TGTGCCAGCAGCAAAGCGCGACTTAGGGGGTGGGAAGCTTTCTTT. The V call is TRBV21-1, the J call TRBJ1-1; no DNA check was done on the table's D call, TRBD1. TRBV21-1 is classified as a pseudogene. This CDR3 has 15 residues.

The rearrangement links TRBV6-6 to TRBJ1-5; 8 nucleotides align to TRBD1. V was pared by 6 bases and J by 6 bases, with 1 base of the junction left unmatched. The CDR3 has 12 amino acids. In germline, CDR1 is MNHNY, CDR2 SVGAGI (reference sequence). CDR3 sequence: CASRTGVQPQHF. CDR3 bases: TGTGCCAGCAGGACAGGGGTTCAGCCCCAGCATTTT.

The CDR3 sequence is CASRCPPGLSGNTIYF. The CDR3, as DNA: TGTGCCAGCAGGTGTCCCCCAGGCCTCTCTGGAAACACCATATATTTT. The V call is TRBV27, the J call TRBJ1-3; D is unresolved. This CDR3 has 16 residues. The germline CDR1 and CDR2 sequences are MNHEY and SMNVEV (reference sequence). V was cut by 6 bases and J by 0 bases, with 15 bases left in between.

The chain couples TRBV18 to TRBJ1-1, with D possibly being TRBD1 (5 bases). Germline V gene sequence: CDR1 KGHSH, CDR2 LQKENI. V lost 6 bases and J 5 bases, leaving 16 bases between the germline ends. The CDR3 has 14 amino acids. In DNA form, the CDR3 reads TGTGCCAGCTCGCCTCCACCGGAGGGGACTGAAGCTTTCTTT. Residues: CASSPPPEGTEAFF.

V and J are TRBV18 and TRBJ2-3; 15 bases match TRBD2. The CDR3 is made up of 19 amino acids. Germline-derived CDR1 and CDR2 are KGHSH and LQKENI. Germline trimming cut 3 bases from V and 0 bases from J; bases unmatched to any gene: 7. This CDR3 is CASSPIGLAGGYSTDTQYF. The CDR3, as DNA: TGTGCCAGCTCACCTATAGGACTAGCGGGAGGGTACAGCACAGATACGCAGTATTTT.

This clone has only one observation. J is TRBJ2-2 and V is TRBV7-3, with TRBD2 matching 11 bases. Germline CDR1 reads SGHTA; CDR2 reads FQGTGA. V was clipped by 1 base and J by 7 bases; unmatched bases: 5. CDR3 length equals 16 residues. The CDR3 sequence is CASSLKLAGVDGELFF. In nucleotides, the CDR3 is TGTGCCAGCAGCTTAAAACTAGCGGGAGTCGACGGGGAGCTGTTTTTT.

This clone was seen more than once but under ten times. The V gene is TRBV5-1, the J gene TRBJ2-5; 9 positions agree with TRBD2. CDR3 length equals 15 residues. The germline V gene encodes CDR1 SGHRS and CDR2 YFSETQ. The junction had 11 bases not matched to a gene; V was cut back by 6 bases and J by 5 bases. Written as DNA, the CDR3 is TGCGCCAGCATTGGTGGCGGGAGGGCCGGTGAGACCCAGTACTTC. Residues: CASIGGGRAGETQYF.